Below, 21 T cell receptor beta chains from the same sample are listed, as sequenced in a study of blood T cell repertoires in COVID-19. TCRdb's table, derived via immunoSEQ multiplex PCR, lists solely in-frame clones and lacks some. The repertoire has under 300,000 clones, roughly 88% of them found once; the top ten carry more than 9.5%. The sequenced material came from peripheral blood. The source of these receptors is an older woman with acute or convalescent COVID-19.

The rearrangement joins TRBV7-9 to TRBJ1-2; TRBD1 matches at 9 bases. The germline V gene encodes CDR1 SEHNR and CDR2 FQNEAQ (reference sequence). There are 17 residues in the CDR3. The J segment lost 4 bases and the V segment lost 5 bases, leaving 14 bases of the junction unmatched. CDR3 DNA sequence: TGTGCCAGCAGCCCAGAGTCGGGGGACAGGGCAAGCTATGGCTACACCTTC. Translation gives CASSPESGDRASYGYTF.

This clone is a singleton in its sample. This rearrangement joins TRBV19 to TRBJ1-1; D not resolved. V was trimmed by 7 bases and J by 6 bases, leaving 18 bases between them. This CDR3 has 14 amino acids. Per the germline V gene, CDR1 is LNHDA and CDR2 is SQIVND (reference sequence). The CDR3 loop is CASTGLVGRAEAFF. In nucleotides, the CDR3 is TGTGCCAGTACGGGGTTGGTGGGAAGGGCTGAAGCTTTCTTT.

This clone was counted a few times. Here the CDR3 DNA reads TGTGCCAGCAGCCAAGGGACAGGGTTTATGGGTAACTATGGCTACACCTTC. Its protein product is CASSQGTGFMGNYGYTF. The chain is built from TRBV4-2 and TRBJ1-2; 8 bases are shared with TRBD1. The germline V gene encodes CDR1 LGHNA and CDR2 YNFKEQ. The ends lost 1 base at V and 1 base at J; junction bases unmatched: 8. This CDR3 has 17 amino acids.

The V gene is TRBV2, the J gene TRBJ2-7, with a possible D match to TRBD2 (6 bases). From germline, CDR1 is SNHLY and CDR2 FYNNEI. The CDR3 covers 13 residues. Between the trimmed V and J ends, which lost 6 bases and 5 bases, there was a span of 14 bases. CDR3 nucleotides: TGTGCCAGCAGACGGCGGGGTGGAGACGAGCAGTACTTC. Translating gives CASRRRGGDEQYF.

This clone was found a few times. The chain employs TRBV23-1 and TRBJ1-2; the D gene is possibly TRBD1 (6 bases). TRBV23-1 is recorded as an ORF, its role being uncertain. The V gene lost 0 bases and the J gene lost 6 bases, with 11 bases spanning the gap. The CDR3 is 14 residues long. CDR3 in amino acids: CASSQSGGGNGYTF. CDR3 bases: TGCGCCAGCAGTCAATCAGGCGGGGGCAATGGCTACACCTTC.

The chain carries TRBV5-1 and TRBJ2-5, with 10 bases fitting TRBD2. The CDR3 has 16 amino acids. Germline CDR1 SGHRS, CDR2 YFSETQ. V lost 0 bases, J lost 3 bases, and 5 bases stayed unmatched. CDR3 DNA: TGCGCCAGCAGCTTGGGTTCTAGCGGGGGTGAAGAGACCCAGTACTTC. The encoded protein is CASSLGSSGGEETQYF.

The chain couples TRBV6-5 to TRBJ2-7, with TRBD1 matching 9 bases. The CDR3 is 15 amino acids. Germline-derived CDR1 and CDR2 are MNHEY and SVGAGI. V shed 6 bases, J shed 6 bases, and the junction held 12 bases outside the gene matches. The CDR3 sequence is CASRPDRDRAGEQYF. Written as DNA, the CDR3 is TGTGCCAGCAGGCCCGACCGGGACAGGGCGGGCGAGCAGTACTTC.

The CDR3 here is CASSLVFRVGADYGYTF. The CDR3 DNA sequence: TGTGCCAGCAGCTTAGTTTTCCGTGTTGGGGCAGACTATGGCTACACCTTC. The V and J genes are TRBV7-2 and TRBJ1-2; D is possibly TRBD1 (5 bases). With 1 base removed from V and 3 bases from J, the gap between germline ends came to 18 bases. CDR3 length: 17 residues. Germline CDR1 and CDR2: SGHTA and FQGNSA.

The chain is built from TRBV5-6 and TRBJ1-2, with D unresolved. Trimming cost V 1 base and J 2 bases, with 3 bases left between them. Germline CDR1 reads SGHDT; CDR2 reads YYEEEE. The CDR3 spans 12 residues. CDR3 DNA: TGTGCCAGCAGCTTGAGCAACTATGGCTACACCTTC. Its protein is CASSLSNYGYTF.

The chain joins TRBV2 to TRBJ2-1; D remains unclear. This CDR3 comprises 13 residues. The germline CDR1 and CDR2 sequences are SNHLY and FYNNEI. Deletions cut 8 bases from V and 9 bases from J, with 17 bases between. DNA of the CDR3: TGTGCCAGCCGTCCTCAGCGAACAAGTGAGCAGTTCTTC. It codes for CASRPQRTSEQFF.

V usage is TRBV11-3 and J usage is TRBJ2-3, with D possibly matching TRBD2 (6 bases). CDR3 size: 14 residues. V shed 5 bases and J shed 6 bases, with 15 bases lying between them. Per the germline V gene, CDR1 is SGHNT and CDR2 is YENEEA. CDR3 nucleotides: TGTGCCAGCAGCACCCGGGACTCAAGTGATACGCAGTATTTT. Residues: CASSTRDSSDTQYF. The variable domain in full, completed from reference TRBV11-3 and TRBJ2-3, reads EAGVVQSPRYKIIEKKQPVAFWCNPISGHNTLYWYLQNLGQGPELLIRYENEEAVDDSQLPKDRFSAERLKGVDSTLKIQPAELGDSAVYLCASSTRDSSDTQYFGPGTRLTVL.

J is TRBJ1-5 and V is TRBV5-8, with TRBD1 matching 7 bases. CDR3 length equals 15 residues. Germline CDR1 is SGHTS and CDR2 is YDEGEE. The V and J ends lost 4 bases and 2 bases, in that order; junction bases with no gene match: 6. The CDR3 region has the DNA TGTGCCAGCAGCGACAGGGTGAACGGCAATCAGCCCCAGCATTTT. Amino acid sequence: CASSDRVNGNQPQHF.

The chain links TRBV6-5 to TRBJ1-3; D unresolved. Trimming left V 6 bases short and J 5 bases short, with 14 bases between. The V gene's germline CDR1 is MNHEY and CDR2 SVGAGI. CDR3 length equals 14 residues. The CDR3 region has the DNA TGTGCCAGCAGAAGATCCCCAGACAGAAACACCATATATTTT. Encoded protein: CASRRSPDRNTIYF.

CDR3 coding DNA: TGTGCCAGCTCACCGCAGGGTGGTAGGAATGAGCAGTTCTTC. As protein: CASSPQGGRNEQFF. This chain joins TRBV18 and TRBJ2-1; perhaps TRBD1 as D (5 bases). Germline CDR1 KGHSH, CDR2 LQKENI. The CDR3 consists of 14 residues. Between the trimmed V and J ends, which lost 3 bases and 7 bases, there was a span of 13 bases.

J is TRBJ2-7 and V is TRBV6-1; D is unclear. Germline V gene data show CDR1 as MNHNS and CDR2 as SASEGT. The V end lost 0 bases, the J end lost 6 bases, and 9 bases lay between the germline ends. This CDR3 is 13 amino acids long. Here the CDR3 reads CASSEAGRIEQYF. Written as DNA, the CDR3 is TGTGCCAGCAGTGAAGCAGGCAGGATCGAGCAGTACTTC.

The chain links TRBV3-1 (or the pseudogene TRBV3-2) to TRBJ2-1; 10 positions match TRBD1. Germline V gene lookup returns CDR1 LGHDT and CDR2 YNNKEL (reference sequence). The CDR3 loop spans 14 amino acids. V lost 4 bases and J lost 10; bases outside the gene matches: 7. CDR3 bases: TGTGCCAGCAGCCTCGGGACAGGGGCGGCGGAGCAGTTCTTC. Translated: CASSLGTGAAEQFF.

This clone has at least ten counts. The gene calls are TRBV7-8 and TRBJ1-3, with 7 bases matching TRBD1. Germline CDR1 is SGHVS and CDR2 is FQNEAQ. This CDR3 is 14 amino acids long. The V gene end was trimmed by 0 bases and the J gene end by 7 bases; junction bases not matched to a gene: 3. CDR3 nucleotides: TGTGCCAGCAGCTTAGCGCCAGGGGGGAACACCATATATTTT. Translation gives CASSLAPGGNTIYF.

V and J are TRBV19 and TRBJ2-5; 8 nucleotides line up with TRBD2. The germline V gene encodes CDR1 LNHDA and CDR2 SQIVND (reference sequence). The CDR3 contains 12 residues. V lost 10 bases, J lost 3 bases, and 4 bases stayed unmatched. CDR3 nucleotides: TGTGCCACCTCGGGAGGGGAAGAGACCCAGTACTTC. It codes for CATSGGEETQYF.

This chain connects TRBV7-2 to TRBJ1-1, with TRBD1 identical over 7 bases. This CDR3 is built from 15 residues. Unmatched junction bases numbered 16, after V lost 6 bases and J lost 9 bases. Germline CDR1 and CDR2: SGHTA and FQGNSA. CDR3 nucleotides: TGTGCCAGCAGACTGGGACTCAACAGGGGATCCCAAGCTTTCTTT. It codes for CASRLGLNRGSQAFF. Supplemented by reference TRBV7-2 and TRBJ1-1, the full variable domain reads GAGVSQSPSNKVTEKGKDVELRCDPISGHTALYWYRQSLGQGLEFLIYFQGNSAPDKSGLPSDRFSAERTGGSVSTLTIQRTQQEDSAVYLCASRLGLNRGSQAFFGQGTRLTVV.

This clone was picked up one time. CDR3 bases: TGCGCCAGCAGCCACCGACAGGCCAAGGGGGTAATTAATGAAAAACTGTTTTTT. Encoded protein: CASSHRQAKGVINEKLFF. The V call is TRBV5-1, the J call TRBJ1-4; D is perhaps TRBD1 (6 bases). This CDR3 is 18 amino acids long. Trimming took off 4 bases at V and 4 bases at J, with 23 bases between the two ends. CDR1 is SGHRS, CDR2 YFSETQ, per germline.

The CDR3 reads CASRGGDSPLHF. For the CDR3, the DNA is TGTGCCAGCAGGGGAGGGGATTCACCCCTCCACTTT. V gene TRBV12-3 or TRBV12-4 combines with J gene TRBJ1-6, with D perhaps matching TRBD1 (5 bases). Trimming stripped 6 bases from V and 8 bases from J, with 8 bases between. The CDR3 covers 12 residues.